This T cell receptor (beta chain) was obtained from a study of cytomegalovirus exposure and HLA in healthy donors. About this clone itself: The antigen is undetermined. Other DNA variants within this sample encode the same CDR3.

Study conclusions and caveats: DRB1 had the most TCR associations and HLA-C the fewest, a later analysis found, with rates varying by HLA locus.

Primers for the PCR totalled 60 Vbeta and 13 Jbeta. Produced via immunoSEQ multiplex PCR; TCRdb's table is partial and in-frame only. Of roughly 200,000 clones listed, around four fifths are singletons. Germline V gene sequence: CDR1 LNHNV, CDR2 YYDKDF (reference sequence). V was cut by 1 base and J by 0 bases, with 7 bases left in between. This CDR3 spans 14 amino acids. The TCR originated in a man aged 40-49 years in good health and CMV-seropositive. The source material was PBMCs. V usage is TRBV15 and J usage is TRBJ2-7; D remains unclear. The CDR3 DNA sequence: TGTGCCACCAGCAGAGGGGCGAGCTCCTACGAGCAGTACTTC. Its protein product is CATSRGASSYEQYF.